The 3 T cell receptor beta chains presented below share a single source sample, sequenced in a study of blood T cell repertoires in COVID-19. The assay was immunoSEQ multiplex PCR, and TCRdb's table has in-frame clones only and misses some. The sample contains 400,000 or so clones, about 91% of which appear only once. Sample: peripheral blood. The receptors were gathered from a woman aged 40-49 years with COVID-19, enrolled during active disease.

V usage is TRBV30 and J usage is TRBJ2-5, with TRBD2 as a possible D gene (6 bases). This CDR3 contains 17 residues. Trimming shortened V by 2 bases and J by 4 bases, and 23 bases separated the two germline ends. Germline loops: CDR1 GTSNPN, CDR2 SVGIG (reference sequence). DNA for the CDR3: TGTGCCTGGAGTCCCAAGGGAGGCCCGAGGGTACTAGAGACCCAGTACTTC. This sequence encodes CAWSPKGGPRVLETQYF.

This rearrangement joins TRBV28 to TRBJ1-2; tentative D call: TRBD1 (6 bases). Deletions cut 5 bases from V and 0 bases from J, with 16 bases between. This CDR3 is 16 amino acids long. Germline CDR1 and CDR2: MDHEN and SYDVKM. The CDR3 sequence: CASSMTGGVANYGYTF. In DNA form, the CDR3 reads TGTGCCAGCAGTATGACAGGTGGGGTAGCTAACTATGGCTACACCTTC.

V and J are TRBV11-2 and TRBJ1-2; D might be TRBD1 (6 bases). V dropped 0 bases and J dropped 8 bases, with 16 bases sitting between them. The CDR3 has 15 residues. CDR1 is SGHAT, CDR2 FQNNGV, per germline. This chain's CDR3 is CASSLDLVTGWGYTF. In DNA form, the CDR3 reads TGTGCCAGCAGCTTAGATCTCGTAACAGGGTGGGGCTACACCTTC.